A selection of T cell receptor beta chains follows, all from one sample in a study of Graves' ophthalmopathy and Graves' hyperthyroidism. A single record per CDR3 protein comes from TCRdb applying MiXCR to the multiplex PCR reads. The repertoire holds approximately 380,000 distinct CDR3 sequences, roughly 20% seen once, with roughly 3.2% in the top ten. The specimen was peripheral blood. These receptors all come from a woman aged 18 to 35 with stable Graves' hyperthyroidism. Both conserved end residues are part of each CDR3. The D gene is left open where the match is weak.

V	D	J	CDR3
TRBV15	TRBD2	TRBJ2-7	CATSRPSAGGGEQYF
TRBV12-3/TRBV12-4	-	TRBJ2-4	CASSLRPGWGKNIQYF
TRBV12-3/TRBV12-4	TRBD1	TRBJ1-5	CASSPSQGSQPQHF
TRBV12-3/TRBV12-4	TRBD1	TRBJ2-7	CASSETGGFYEQYF
TRBV10-3	TRBD1	TRBJ2-5	CAIRPGQGPETQYF
TRBV19	TRBD1	TRBJ1-5	CASRKGQLRGDQPQHF
TRBV6-5	TRBD2	TRBJ2-5	CASSWTSAPQETQYF
TRBV19	-	TRBJ2-5	CASSGSEISAYQETQYF
TRBV18	TRBD1	TRBJ1-2	CASSPPGQGNYGYTF
TRBV28	-	TRBJ1-6	CASSWPAWNSPLHF
TRBV12-3/TRBV12-4	-	TRBJ2-6	CASSLSAGNSGANVLTF
TRBV12-3/TRBV12-4	TRBD1	TRBJ1-1	CASSLPGHRGYTEAFF
TRBV6-5	-	TRBJ1-6	CASSYARRSSYNSPLHF
TRBV11-2	-	TRBJ2-7	CASSLVRASLRREQYF
TRBV18	-	TRBJ1-1	CASSPGQGGYNTEAFF
TRBV27	TRBD1	TRBJ1-1	CASRPGTGRGKAFF
TRBV30	-	TRBJ1-2	CAWSVDLIGYGYTF
TRBV28	TRBD2	TRBJ2-3	CASSTPSGGWPDTQYF
TRBV30	-	TRBJ1-2	CAWSGLYLSYGYTF
TRBV12-3/TRBV12-4	-	TRBJ1-1	CASSLDVGTEAFF
TRBV12-5	TRBD1	TRBJ2-7	CARTPGQGDSYEQYF
TRBV6-2/TRBV6-3	TRBD2	TRBJ2-6	CASSYEVLAGGAGANVLTF
TRBV7-2	-	TRBJ2-7	CASSSDYPPYEQYF
TRBV6-1	-	TRBJ2-3	CASSGSSDTQYF
TRBV9	TRBD2	TRBJ2-4	CASSPTGTRSKNIQYF
TRBV13	-	TRBJ1-1	CALISTEAFF
TRBV30	-	TRBJ1-1	CAWSVSANTEAFF
TRBV27	-	TRBJ2-5	CASSPSTGFQETQYF
TRBV11-2	-	TRBJ2-7	CASLRLGEQYF
TRBV6-5	-	TRBJ2-5	CASSYPQGPIQETQYF
TRBV6-2/TRBV6-3	-	TRBJ2-6	CASRHRVDGANVLTF
TRBV27	-	TRBJ1-1	CASSSDFPYTEAFF
TRBV6-1	-	TRBJ1-1	CASNPTGVMNTEAFF
TRBV6-2/TRBV6-3	TRBD1	TRBJ1-1	CASTDRLNTEAFF
TRBV24-1	TRBD1	TRBJ1-2	CATSDPFRQGANYGYTF
TRBV20-1	-	TRBJ2-7	CSARDERFYEQYF
TRBV6-2/TRBV6-3	TRBD1	TRBJ1-4	CASSTDRGLEDEKLFF
TRBV19	-	TRBJ1-2	CASKGYYGYTF
TRBV4-1	-	TRBJ2-7	CASSPANDYEQYF
TRBV25-1	TRBD1	TRBJ2-7	CASSESYRDRGYEQYF
TRBV6-1	TRBD1	TRBJ2-2	CASSGQGAGGELFF